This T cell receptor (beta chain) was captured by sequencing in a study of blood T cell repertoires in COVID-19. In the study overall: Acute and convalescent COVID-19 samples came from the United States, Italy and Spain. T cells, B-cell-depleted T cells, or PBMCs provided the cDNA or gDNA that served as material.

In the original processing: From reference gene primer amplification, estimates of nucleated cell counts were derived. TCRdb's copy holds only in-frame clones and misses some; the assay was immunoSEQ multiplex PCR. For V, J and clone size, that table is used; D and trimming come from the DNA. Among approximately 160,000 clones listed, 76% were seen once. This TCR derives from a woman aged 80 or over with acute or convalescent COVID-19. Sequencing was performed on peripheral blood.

CDR3 DNA sequence: TGTGCCAGCAGCTCCCAAGGAGGGGTTACTGAAGCTTTCTTT. The encoded protein is CASSSQGGVTEAFF. V usage is TRBV11-1 and J usage is TRBJ1-1; D may be TRBD1 (5 bases). The CDR3 length is 14 residues. Trimming took off 4 bases at V and 5 bases at J, with 14 bases between the two ends. CDR1 is SGHAT, CDR2 FQDESV, per germline (reference sequence).